This T cell receptor beta chain was documented in a study of blood T cell repertoires in COVID-19. Looking at the study overall: Whether acute or convalescent, the COVID-19 samples came from the United States, Italy and Spain. The analysed material was cDNA or gDNA that came from T cells, B-cell-depleted T cells, or PBMCs.

In the authors' methods: Scientists estimated how many nucleated cells there were by amplifying reference gene primers. Profiling relied on immunoSEQ multiplex PCR, and the TCRdb table lists in-frame clones only, not all of them. From that table come the V and J calls and clone size; the DNA was used to work out D and trimming. The sample consists of about 190,000 clones, 80% of them appearing once. The CDR3 has 16 amino acids. V shed 6 bases and J 6 bases; nucleotides not matched to a gene: 12. Germline assignment: CDR1 MDHEN and CDR2 SYDVKM. This clonotype was sampled from a man aged 55-75 years with acute or convalescent COVID-19. Sequenced input: peripheral blood. This chain connects TRBV28 to TRBJ2-1, with TRBD1 matching 9 bases. The DNA for the CDR3 is TGTGCCAGCAGGGACTCCACGGGACAGGGTACCAATGAGCAGTTCTTC. As protein: CASRDSTGQGTNEQFF.